These 27 T cell receptor beta chains came from one sample sequenced in a study of shared clonotypes between healthy human individuals. Libraries were prepared by immunoSEQ multiplex PCR; TCRdb keeps only in-frame clonotypes and omits some of them. The table records roughly 200,000 clones, over 50% of them present only once. What was sequenced was memory CD4+ T cells sorted from blood. Subset: CD45RA-negative fraction. The source is a young man in good health.

The chain has TRBV7-9 and TRBJ1-2, with D hard to call. The CDR3 contains 13 residues. Trimming removed 1 base at V and 2 bases at J, with 5 bases between. Germline V lookup: CDR1 SEHNR, CDR2 FQNEAQ (reference sequence). The CDR3: CASSLVENYGYTF. CDR3 in DNA: TGTGCCAGCAGCTTAGTAGAGAACTATGGCTACACCTTC. Filled out from reference TRBV7-9 and TRBJ1-2, the complete variable domain reads DTGVSQNPRHKITKRGQNVTFRCDPISEHNRLYWYRQTLGQGPEFLTYFQNEAQLEKSRLLSDRFSAERPKGSFSTLEIQRTEQGDSAMYLCASSLVENYGYTFGSGTRLTVV.

The chain combines TRBV7-9 with TRBJ2-5, with TRBD2 as a possible D gene (5 bases). The CDR3 consists of 14 residues. Trimming took off 5 bases at V and 4 bases at J, with 14 bases between the two ends. Germline V gene lookup returns CDR1 SEHNR and CDR2 FQNEAQ (reference sequence). Written as DNA, the CDR3 is TGTGCCAGCAGCCGAGATATGGCGGGAGAGACCCAGTACTTC. Translation: CASSRDMAGETQYF.

The chain is built from TRBV28 and TRBJ1-2; the D is unclear. CDR1 MDHEN and CDR2 SYDVKM come from the germline V gene. The CDR3 consists of 14 residues. The V gene lost 5 bases and the J gene lost 0 bases, with 10 bases spanning the gap. The CDR3 DNA reads TGTGCCAGCAGTCCTCAGCTAACTAACTATGGCTACACCTTC. Encoded protein: CASSPQLTNYGYTF.

This chain links TRBV27 with TRBJ2-3; D is unclear. CDR1 is MNHEY and CDR2 is SMNVEV in the germline V gene (reference sequence). With 0 bases removed from V and 0 bases from J, the gap between germline ends came to 10 bases. CDR3 length equals 16 residues. This CDR3 reads CASSLSVGASTDTQYF. Here the CDR3 DNA reads TGTGCCAGCAGTTTATCGGTTGGCGCTAGCACAGATACGCAGTATTTT.

The chain combines TRBV11-2 with TRBJ2-1; D not certain. The CDR3 sequence is 12 residues long. V was pared by 6 bases and J by 7 bases, with 10 bases between. Germline V lookup: CDR1 SGHAT, CDR2 FQNNGV. As DNA, the CDR3 is TGTGCCAGCAGATACATGGGTAATGAGCAGTTCTTC. Translation gives CASRYMGNEQFF. The full variable domain, in which reference TRBV11-2 and TRBJ2-1 provide the parts outside the CDR3, is EAGVAQSPRYKIIEKRQSVAFWCNPISGHATLYWYQQILGQGPKLLIQFQNNGVVDDSQLPKDRFSAERLKGVDSTLKIQPAKLEDSAVYLCASRYMGNEQFFGPGTRLTVL.

The rearrangement links TRBV19 to TRBJ1-4; possible D gene TRBD1, 5 bases. This CDR3 is built from 15 residues. V was shortened by 5 bases and J by 6 bases, with 16 bases between the two germline ends. Looked up from germline, CDR1 is LNHDA and CDR2 is SQIVND (reference sequence). In DNA form, the CDR3 reads TGTGCCAGTAGTCACTTGGGAGGGGCGGATGAAAAACTGTTTTTT. Translation: CASSHLGGADEKLFF. The full variable domain, completed using reference TRBV19 and TRBJ1-4, is DGGITQSPKYLFRKEGQNVTLSCEQNLNHDAMYWYRQDPGQGLRLIYYSQIVNDFQKGDIAEGYSVSREKKESFPLTVTSAQKNPTAFYLCASSHLGGADEKLFFGSGTQLSVL.

This chain links TRBV27 with TRBJ2-7; the D is unclear. Germline V gives CDR1 MNHEY, CDR2 SMNVEV (reference sequence). Trimming took 2 bases from V and 4 from J, leaving 9 bases between them. This CDR3 region has 13 residues. CDR3 DNA: TGTGCCAGCAGTTTAAAACGCGAGTACGAGCAGTACTTC. Translation: CASSLKREYEQYF.

The chain links TRBV5-4 to TRBJ2-1; tentative D call: TRBD2 (5 bases). Germline CDR1 is SGHNT and CDR2 is YYREEE (reference sequence). V was trimmed by 4 bases and J by 9 bases, leaving 23 bases between them. The CDR3 contains 16 residues. The CDR3 loop reads CASSQFRGERMSEQFF. In DNA form, the CDR3 reads TGTGCCAGCAGCCAATTCCGGGGAGAGCGAATGAGTGAGCAGTTCTTC.

The J gene is TRBJ2-5, the V gene TRBV11-2; D is perhaps TRBD2 (5 bases). This CDR3 region has 16 residues. Germline V gene data show CDR1 as SGHAT and CDR2 as FQNNGV. The V and J ends lost 5 bases and 3 bases respectively, with 19 bases between them. DNA for the CDR3: TGTGCCAGCAGCCCACGCTGGACTGGAGGAGAAGAGACCCAGTACTTC. Protein product: CASSPRWTGGEETQYF.

This chain connects TRBV15 to TRBJ2-1; 10 positions agree with TRBD2. Trimming removed 1 base from V and 0 bases from J; junction bases left unmatched: 12. CDR1 LNHNV and CDR2 YYDKDF come from the germline V gene (reference sequence). This CDR3 is 20 amino acids long. CDR3 sequence reads: CATSRVGAGTSASSYNEQFF. The CDR3, as DNA: TGTGCCACCAGCAGAGTAGGAGCCGGGACTAGCGCTAGCTCCTACAATGAGCAGTTCTTC.

This rearrangement joins TRBV19 to TRBJ2-3; 11 bases map to TRBD2. The CDR3 has 15 residues. Unmatched junction bases numbered 3, after V lost 3 bases and J lost 4 bases. Germline values: CDR1 LNHDA, CDR2 SQIVND (reference sequence). CDR3 bases: TGTGCCAGTAGTATTACTAGCGGGAGCTCAGATACGCAGTATTTT. The encoded protein is CASSITSGSSDTQYF.

V is TRBV7-2 and J is TRBJ1-1; D might be TRBD1 (5 bases). CDR1 and CDR2 (germline): SGHTA, FQGNSA. V was clipped by 3 bases and J by 10 bases, with 21 bases between them. The CDR3 sequence is 15 residues long. The CDR3 region is CASSFTPLGTPGAFF. CDR3 DNA sequence: TGTGCCAGCAGCTTCACTCCACTGGGGACTCCGGGAGCTTTCTTT. Full variable domain (outside the CDR3, taken from reference TRBV7-2 and TRBJ1-1): GAGVSQSPSNKVTEKGKDVELRCDPISGHTALYWYRQSLGQGLEFLIYFQGNSAPDKSGLPSDRFSAERTGGSVSTLTIQRTQQEDSAVYLCASSFTPLGTPGAFFGQGTRLTVV.

This clone turned up a few times. The J gene is TRBJ1-1, the V gene TRBV10-1, with 11 bases aligning to TRBD1. The CDR3 is 12 residues long. The junction had 0 bases not matched to a gene; V was cut back by 4 bases and J by 8 bases. Per the germline V gene, CDR1 is WNHNN and CDR2 is SYGVQD (reference sequence). CDR3 nucleotide sequence: TGCGCCAGCAGTGGGACAGGGGGCGAAGCTTTCTTT. Its translation is CASSGTGGEAFF.

The chain is built from TRBV2 and TRBJ1-4; 11 bases fit TRBD1. V was clipped by 6 bases and J by 0 bases; unmatched bases: 9. CDR1 and CDR2 from the germline V gene are SNHLY and FYNNEI. This CDR3 has 18 amino acids. CDR3 sequence reads: CASRTDRGQSATNEKLFF. The CDR3 DNA reads as TGTGCCAGCAGGACGGACAGGGGGCAGAGTGCAACTAATGAAAAACTGTTTTTT. The entire variable domain, with the rest obtained from reference TRBV2 and TRBJ1-4, is as follows: EPEVTQTPSHQVTQMGQEVILRCVPISNHLYFYWYRQILGQKVEFLVSFYNNEISEKSEIFDDQFSVERPDGSNFTLKIRSTKLEDSAMYFCASRTDRGQSATNEKLFFGSGTQLSVL.

This sequence joins TRBV11-2 and TRBJ2-2; TRBD2 aligns across 13 bases. Germline V CDR1 and CDR2: SGHAT, FQNNGV. This CDR3 region has 15 residues. Trimming removed 5 bases from V and 9 bases from J; junction bases left unmatched: 6. CDR3 sequence (DNA): TGTGCCAGCAGCACACGGACTAGCGGGGGTCGGGAGCTGTTTTTT. Translating it yields CASSTRTSGGRELFF.

The V gene is TRBV2, the J gene TRBJ2-7; 9 nucleotides agree with TRBD1. The length of the CDR3 is 14 residues. CDR1 is SNHLY and CDR2 is FYNNEI in the germline V gene. The V and J ends lost 8 bases and 5 bases, in that order; junction bases with no gene match: 10. In DNA, the CDR3 is TGTGCCAGCTGCTATACCGGGACAGGGAACGAGCAGTACTTC. Protein product: CASCYTGTGNEQYF. The full variable domain, rest sourced from reference TRBV2 and TRBJ2-7, is EPEVTQTPSHQVTQMGQEVILRCVPISNHLYFYWYRQILGQKVEFLVSFYNNEISEKSEIFDDQFSVERPDGSNFTLKIRSTKLEDSAMYFCASCYTGTGNEQYFGPGTRLTVT.

This sequence joins TRBV11-2 and TRBJ2-2; either TRBD1 or TRBD2 may supply D (5 bases each). CDR1 and CDR2 from the germline V gene are SGHAT and FQNNGV. The CDR3 spans 17 residues. With 0 bases removed from V and 3 bases from J, the gap between germline ends came to 14 bases. The DNA of the CDR3 is TGTGCCAGCAGCTTAGATTTTAGAGGGACCCACACCGGGGAGCTGTTTTTT. This gives the protein CASSLDFRGTHTGELFF. Filled out from reference TRBV11-2 and TRBJ2-2, the complete variable domain reads EAGVAQSPRYKIIEKRQSVAFWCNPISGHATLYWYQQILGQGPKLLIQFQNNGVVDDSQLPKDRFSAERLKGVDSTLKIQPAKLEDSAVYLCASSLDFRGTHTGELFFGEGSRLTVL.

This sequence joins TRBV11-2 and TRBJ2-3; TRBD2 is a possible D gene (6 bases). The CDR3 loop spans 16 amino acids. CDR1 and CDR2 (germline): SGHAT, FQNNGV. The V and J ends lost 2 bases and 1 base respectively, with 13 bases between them. The CDR3 coding sequence is TGTGCCAGCAGCTTAAGCCCGGGACTTGGCACAGATACGCAGTATTTT. Translated: CASSLSPGLGTDTQYF.

The chain links TRBV11-2 to TRBJ1-1, with D perhaps matching TRBD1 (5 bases). Between the trimmed V and J ends, which lost 2 bases and 1 base, there was a span of 17 bases. There are 17 residues in the CDR3. The germline V gene has CDR1 SGHAT and CDR2 FQNNGV. CDR3 DNA: TGTGCCAGCAGCTTAACCCGGCAGGGTAATCGGAACACTGAAGCTTTCTTT. Translation gives CASSLTRQGNRNTEAFF.

The rearrangement uses TRBV5-6 and TRBJ1-4, with no clear D. This CDR3 spans 13 amino acids. Germline V gene lookup returns CDR1 SGHDT and CDR2 YYEEEE. V was cut by 2 bases and J by 6 bases, with 8 bases left in between. The CDR3 region has the DNA TGTGCCAGCAGCTTCGGAACGGATGAAAAACTGTTTTTT. Residues: CASSFGTDEKLFF.

The V call is TRBV7-8, the J call TRBJ1-5; 7 nucleotides agree with TRBD1. This CDR3 spans 14 amino acids. The J segment lost 2 bases and the V segment lost 4 bases, leaving 2 bases of the junction unmatched. Germline lookup yields CDR1 SGHVS and CDR2 FQNEAQ. For the CDR3, the DNA is TGTGCCAGCAGCTCCGGGACAGGCAATCAGCCCCAGCATTTT. Amino acids: CASSSGTGNQPQHF.

V gene TRBV4-1 combines with J gene TRBJ2-7; tentatively, D is TRBD2 (6 bases). Trimming shortened V by 4 bases and J by 9 bases, and 22 bases separated the two germline ends. Germline CDR1 and CDR2: MGHRA and YSYEKL. CDR3 size: 15 residues. The CDR3 coding sequence is TGCGCCAGCAGCCCTCTTTCAGGCGGGACCCCCGGGCAGTACTTC. It translates to CASSPLSGGTPGQYF.

Notes on this clone: Other nucleotide sequences from this sample produce the same CDR3. J is TRBJ2-1 and V is TRBV5-1; 9 bases agree with TRBD2. Germline CDR1 and CDR2: SGHRS and YFSETQ. The J segment lost 4 bases and the V segment lost 2 bases, leaving 7 bases of the junction unmatched. The CDR3 is 16 residues long. In DNA, the CDR3 is TGCGCCAGCAGCTTAGATGGCGGGAGGGGTTACAATGAGCAGTTCTTC. This sequence encodes CASSLDGGRGYNEQFF.

The rearrangement uses TRBV4-3 and TRBJ2-2, with 7 positions matching TRBD2. J lost 7 bases, V lost 4 bases, and 9 bases had no gene match. The CDR3 has 15 amino acids. Germline CDR1 reads LGHNA; CDR2 reads YSLEER. CDR3 in amino acids: CASSRTTSSGGELFF. The CDR3 nucleotides are TGCGCCAGCAGCCGAACGACTAGCTCTGGCGGGGAGCTGTTTTTT.

The CDR3 reads CASSFRLAGGSYEQYF. The CDR3 nucleotides are TGTGCCAGCAGCTTCAGACTAGCGGGAGGGTCCTACGAGCAGTACTTC. The chain employs TRBV5-4 and TRBJ2-7, with 14 positions matching TRBD2. The CDR3 runs to 16 residues. Germline V CDR1 and CDR2: SGHNT, YYREEE (reference sequence). Unmatched junction bases numbered 2, after V lost 2 bases and J lost 1 base.

The rearrangement uses TRBV5-1 and TRBJ1-1, with a tentative D call TRBD1 (6 bases). V was pared by 2 bases and J by 3 bases, with 14 bases between. The CDR3 totals 15 residues. Germline CDR1 SGHRS, CDR2 YFSETQ. The CDR3 reads CASSFGQGKDTEAFF. The CDR3 DNA follows: TGCGCCAGCAGCTTCGGCCAGGGGAAAGACACTGAAGCTTTCTTT.

The chain joins TRBV11-2 to TRBJ1-1; D is unresolved. CDR3 length equals 13 residues. V was trimmed by 4 bases and J by 5 bases, leaving 11 bases between them. Germline V gene data show CDR1 as SGHAT and CDR2 as FQNNGV. This CDR3 is CASSSNQRTEAFF. The CDR3 region has the DNA TGTGCCAGCAGCTCCAACCAACGGACTGAAGCTTTCTTT.